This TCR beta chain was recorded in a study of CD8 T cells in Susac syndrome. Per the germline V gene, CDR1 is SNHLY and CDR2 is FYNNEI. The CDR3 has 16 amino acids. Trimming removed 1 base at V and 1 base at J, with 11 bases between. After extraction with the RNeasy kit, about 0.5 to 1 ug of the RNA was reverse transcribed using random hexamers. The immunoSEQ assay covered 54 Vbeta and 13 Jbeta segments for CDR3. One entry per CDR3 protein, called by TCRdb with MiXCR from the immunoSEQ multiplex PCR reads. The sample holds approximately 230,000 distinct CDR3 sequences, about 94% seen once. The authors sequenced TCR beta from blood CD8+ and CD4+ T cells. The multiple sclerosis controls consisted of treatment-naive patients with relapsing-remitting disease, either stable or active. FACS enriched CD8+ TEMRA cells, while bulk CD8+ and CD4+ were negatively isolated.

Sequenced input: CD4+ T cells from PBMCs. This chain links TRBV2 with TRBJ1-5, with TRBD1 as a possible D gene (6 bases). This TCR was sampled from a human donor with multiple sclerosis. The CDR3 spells CASSEEGGGSNQPQHF. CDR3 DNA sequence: TGTGCCAGCAGTGAAGAAGGGGGAGGGAGCAATCAGCCCCAGCATTTT.